What follows describes a single T cell receptor beta chain. This entry comes from a study of blood T cell repertoires in COVID-19. Background on the study: The origin of the acute and convalescent COVID-19 samples was the United States, Italy and Spain. PBMCs, B-cell-depleted T cells, or T cells provided the cDNA or gDNA that made up the material.

Trimming stripped 8 bases from V and 6 bases from J, with 14 bases between. This CDR3 is built from 13 residues. CDR1 is ENHRY, CDR2 SYGVKD, per germline. Enrolment of Seattle patients took place during active infection, and they were followed longitudinally. The authors' processing: The authors estimated nucleated cell counts from reference gene primer amplification. Repertoires were generated with immunoSEQ multiplex PCR, while TCRdb's copy carries only in-frame clones and drops some. The D gene and trimming were derived from the DNA, and the V and J assignments and clone size from that table. Of tens of thousands of clones listed, approximately 78% are singletons.

The sample comprised peripheral blood. The sequence derives from a man aged 55-75 years with COVID-19, enrolled during active disease. The genes are TRBV10-3 and TRBJ1-5; D possibly corresponds to TRBD1 (6 bases). The DNA of the CDR3 is TGTGCCATCCAAGGGGGGGAGGGTCAGCCCCAGCATTTT. Protein: CAIQGGEGQPQHF.